This TCR beta chain was sequenced in a study of T-cell memory formation after mild COVID-19 listed by TCRdb under 2021. At the level of the whole study: TCR sequence clusters from the two donors were largely donor specific. Longitudinal TCRalpha and TCRbeta repertoire sequencing tracked T-cell clones expanding and contracting after mild COVID-19 in two donors. Two young, previously healthy adult volunteers made up the cohort, one male and one female. General study outcomes and caveats: The detection of some responding clones in pre-infection memory suggests that pre-existing cross-reactive memory T cells joined the SARS-CoV-2 response. Whether the second-wave clones peaking on day 37 were SARS-CoV-2 specific was not confirmed. The study covered only a couple of mild cases, and larger cohorts including severe cases with pre-infection samples were considered necessary. From day 15 to 85, contracting clones showed balanced CD4/CD8 phenotypes, whereas a second wave of clones that expanded from day 15 to 37 leaned towards CD4+. Contracting CD4+ clones turned up mainly in the CM and EM memory subsets, whereas EMRA was where CD8+ clones were enriched.

The trim is 5 bases for V and 1 base for J, with a gap of 8 bases between the germline ends. CDR1 and CDR2, looked up from the germline V gene, are MGHDK and SYGVNS. Taken from cysteine to phenylalanine, the CDR3 has 14 residues. Only CDR3 DNA remains: 42 bases, in frame from the first base. The sequencing machine was an Illumina NovaSeq 6000. TCRalpha and TCRbeta cDNA libraries were constructed by 5'RACE with constant-segment primers, with sample barcodes and unique molecular identifiers being introduced. RNA was extracted from every sample with Trizol reagent. Libraries were amplified in two PCR steps, with a second sample barcode and Illumina TruSeq adapters added in the second step. The libraries were sequenced on an Illumina NovaSeq using 2 x 150 bp paired-end reads. The original pipeline was this. Reads were demultiplexed and collapsed into UMI-guided consensus sequences with migec v1.2.7. With mixcr v2.1.11, UMI consensuses were aligned to TRA and TRB V and J templates and assembled into clonotypes. A clonotype was counted as expanded or contracted only when both edgeR and NoisET called the clonotype significant, with the noise models trained on biological replicates. For edgeR calls, the cutoffs were a false discovery rate-adjusted p below 0.01 and a log2 fold-change threshold of 1. As an exploratory analysis of dynamics, PCA with hierarchical clustering was applied to max-normalized trajectories of the 1000 most abundant clonotypes. Separately sequenced CD4+ and CD8+ repertoires were used to assign the CD4 or CD8 phenotype of responding clones. The public reads were reprocessed in TCRdb via fastp at Q25 and MiXCR, keeping in-frame beta chains. Each CDR3 protein appears once, grouped with its most common genes and DNA. TCRdb's processing, not the authors' own work, is the source of the V and J calls. The sample table holds more than 150,000 distinct CDR3 sequences, of which 20% to 25% were seen once. Around 23% of the sample is taken by the ten largest.

With respect to this clonotype: The antigen it recognizes is unknown. Within one base of it there is no much larger clone, and no base qualities were kept.

Ficoll-Paque density gradient centrifugation was used to isolate PBMCs. The rearrangement joined TRBV25-1 to TRBJ2-2; TRBD2 is possibly the D segment (5 matching bases). Material: PBMCs or a T cell subset sorted from them (not recorded which). This sequence originates from an adult woman who had mild COVID-19 (a few samples of this study predate the infection). The sample titles of this study are shuffled in the database, so cell type and time point are left out; the donor was told from shared clones. The encoded CDR3 is CASSHGGNTGELFF. The DNA sequence reads TGTGCCAGCAGTCATGGAGGGAACACCGGGGAGCTGTTTTTT.